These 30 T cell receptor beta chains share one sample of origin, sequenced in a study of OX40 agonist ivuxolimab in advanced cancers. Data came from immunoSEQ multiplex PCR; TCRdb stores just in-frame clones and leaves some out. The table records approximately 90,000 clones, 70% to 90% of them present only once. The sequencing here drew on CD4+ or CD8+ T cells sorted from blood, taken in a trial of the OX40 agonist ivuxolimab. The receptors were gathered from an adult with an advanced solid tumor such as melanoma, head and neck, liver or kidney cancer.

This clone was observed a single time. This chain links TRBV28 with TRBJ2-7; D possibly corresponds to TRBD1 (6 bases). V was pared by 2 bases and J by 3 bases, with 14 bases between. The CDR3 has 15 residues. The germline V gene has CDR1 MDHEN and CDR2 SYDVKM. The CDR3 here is CASSLIQGSLYEQYF. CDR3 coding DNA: TGTGCCAGCAGTTTAATACAGGGATCCCTCTACGAGCAGTACTTC.

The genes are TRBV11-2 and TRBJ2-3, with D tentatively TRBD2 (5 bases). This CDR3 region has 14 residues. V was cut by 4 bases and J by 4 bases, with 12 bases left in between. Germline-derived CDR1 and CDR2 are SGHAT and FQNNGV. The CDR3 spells CASSSTSQADTQYF. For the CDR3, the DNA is TGTGCCAGCAGCTCAACTAGTCAGGCAGATACGCAGTATTTT.

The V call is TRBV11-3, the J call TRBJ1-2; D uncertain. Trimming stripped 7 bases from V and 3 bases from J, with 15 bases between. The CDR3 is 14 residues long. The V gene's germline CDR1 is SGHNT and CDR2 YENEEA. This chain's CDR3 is CASTPGGIHYGYTF. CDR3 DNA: TGTGCCAGCACCCCGGGTGGAATCCACTATGGCTACACCTTC.

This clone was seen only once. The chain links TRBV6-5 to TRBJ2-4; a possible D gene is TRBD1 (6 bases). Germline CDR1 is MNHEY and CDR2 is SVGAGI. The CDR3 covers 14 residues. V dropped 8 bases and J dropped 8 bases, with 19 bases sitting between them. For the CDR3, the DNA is TGTGCCAGCGCCCGAGGGGGTCCCGAGGACATTCAGTACTTC. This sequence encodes CASARGGPEDIQYF.

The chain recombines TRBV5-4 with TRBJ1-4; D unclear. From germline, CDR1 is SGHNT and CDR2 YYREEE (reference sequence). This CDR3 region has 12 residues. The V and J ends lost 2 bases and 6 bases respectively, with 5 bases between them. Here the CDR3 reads CASSFDDEKLFF. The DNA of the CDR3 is TGTGCCAGCAGCTTTGACGATGAAAAACTGTTTTTT.

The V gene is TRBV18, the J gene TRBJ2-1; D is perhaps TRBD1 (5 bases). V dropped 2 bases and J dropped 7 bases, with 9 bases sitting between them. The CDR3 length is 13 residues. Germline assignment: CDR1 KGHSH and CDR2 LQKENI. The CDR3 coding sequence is TGTGCCAGCTCACCAGGACAACGAAATGAGCAGTTCTTC. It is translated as CASSPGQRNEQFF.

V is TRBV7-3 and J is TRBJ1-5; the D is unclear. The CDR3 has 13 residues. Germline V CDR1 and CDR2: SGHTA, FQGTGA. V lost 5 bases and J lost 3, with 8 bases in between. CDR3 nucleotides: TGTGCCAGCAGCCGATCACCCAATCAGCCCCAGCATTTT. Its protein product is CASSRSPNQPQHF.

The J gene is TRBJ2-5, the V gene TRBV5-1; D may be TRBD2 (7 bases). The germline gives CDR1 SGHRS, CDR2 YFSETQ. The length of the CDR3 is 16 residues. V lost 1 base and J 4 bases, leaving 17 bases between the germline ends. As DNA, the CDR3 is TGCGCCAGCAGCTTGACCATAGGCGGGGGCCGAGAGACCCAGTACTTC. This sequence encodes CASSLTIGGGRETQYF. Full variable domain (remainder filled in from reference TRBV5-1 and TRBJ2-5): KAGVTQTPRYLIKTRGQQVTLSCSPISGHRSVSWYQQTPGQGLQFLFEYFSETQRNKGNFPGRFSGRQFSNSRSEMNVSTLELGDSALYLCASSLTIGGGRETQYFGPGTRLLVL.

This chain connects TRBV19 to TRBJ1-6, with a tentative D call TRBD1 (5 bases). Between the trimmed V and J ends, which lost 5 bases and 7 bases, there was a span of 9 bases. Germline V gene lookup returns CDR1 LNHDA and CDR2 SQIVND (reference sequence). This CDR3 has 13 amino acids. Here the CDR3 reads CASSSRVNSPLHF. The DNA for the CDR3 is TGTGCCAGTAGTTCCAGGGTAAATTCACCCCTCCACTTT.

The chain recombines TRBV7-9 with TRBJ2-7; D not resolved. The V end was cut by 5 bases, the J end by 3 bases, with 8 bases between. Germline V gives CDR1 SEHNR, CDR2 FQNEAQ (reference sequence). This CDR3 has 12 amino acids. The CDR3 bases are TGTGCCAGCAGCCCACAGCGCTACGAGCAGTACTTC. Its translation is CASSPQRYEQYF.

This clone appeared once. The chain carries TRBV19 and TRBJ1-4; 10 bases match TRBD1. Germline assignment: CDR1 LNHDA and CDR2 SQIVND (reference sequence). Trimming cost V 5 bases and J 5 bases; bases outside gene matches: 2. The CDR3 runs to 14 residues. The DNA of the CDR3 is TGTGCCAGTAGTGGGACAGGGGCAAATGAAAAACTGTTTTTT. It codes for CASSGTGANEKLFF.

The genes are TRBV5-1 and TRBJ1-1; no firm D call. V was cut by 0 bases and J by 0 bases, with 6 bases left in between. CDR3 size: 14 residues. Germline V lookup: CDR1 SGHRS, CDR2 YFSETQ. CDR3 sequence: CASSLEDLNTEAFF. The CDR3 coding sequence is TGCGCCAGCAGCTTGGAGGATCTGAACACTGAAGCTTTCTTT.

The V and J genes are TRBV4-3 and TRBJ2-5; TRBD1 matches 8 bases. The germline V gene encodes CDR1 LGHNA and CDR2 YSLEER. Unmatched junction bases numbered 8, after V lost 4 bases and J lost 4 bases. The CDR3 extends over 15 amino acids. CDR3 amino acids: CASSPRTGMVETQYF. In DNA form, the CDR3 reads TGCGCCAGCAGCCCCAGGACAGGGATGGTAGAGACCCAGTACTTC.

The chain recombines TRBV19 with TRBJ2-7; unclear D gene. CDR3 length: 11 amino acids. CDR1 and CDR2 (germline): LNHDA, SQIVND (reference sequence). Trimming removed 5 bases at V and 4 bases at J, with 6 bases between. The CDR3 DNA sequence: TGTGCCAGTAGTGACGTATACGAGCAGTACTTC. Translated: CASSDVYEQYF.

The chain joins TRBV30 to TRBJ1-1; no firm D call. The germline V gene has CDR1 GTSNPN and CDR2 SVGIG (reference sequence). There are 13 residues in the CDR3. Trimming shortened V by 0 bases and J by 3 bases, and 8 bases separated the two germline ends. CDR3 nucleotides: TGTGCCTGGAGTGTTACAATCCACACTGAAGCTTTCTTT. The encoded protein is CAWSVTIHTEAFF.

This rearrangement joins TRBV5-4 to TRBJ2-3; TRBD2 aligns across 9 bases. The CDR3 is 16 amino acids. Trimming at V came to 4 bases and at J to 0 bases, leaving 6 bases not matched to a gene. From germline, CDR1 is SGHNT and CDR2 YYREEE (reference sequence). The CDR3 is CASSLRTSASTDTQYF. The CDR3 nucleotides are TGTGCCAGCAGCCTCCGGACTAGCGCTAGCACAGATACGCAGTATTTT.

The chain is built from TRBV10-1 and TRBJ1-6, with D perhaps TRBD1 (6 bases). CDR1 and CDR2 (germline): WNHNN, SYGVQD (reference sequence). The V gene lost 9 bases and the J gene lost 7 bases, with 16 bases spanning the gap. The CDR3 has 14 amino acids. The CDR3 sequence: CARRGGQQNSPLHF. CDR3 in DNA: TGCGCCAGACGGGGAGGACAGCAAAATTCACCCCTCCACTTT.

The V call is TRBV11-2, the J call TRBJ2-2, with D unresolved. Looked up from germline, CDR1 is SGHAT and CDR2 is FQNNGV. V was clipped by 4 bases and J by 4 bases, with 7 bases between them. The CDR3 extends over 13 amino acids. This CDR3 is CASSSAPTGELFF. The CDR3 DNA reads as TGTGCCAGCAGCTCGGCTCCCACCGGGGAGCTGTTTTTT.

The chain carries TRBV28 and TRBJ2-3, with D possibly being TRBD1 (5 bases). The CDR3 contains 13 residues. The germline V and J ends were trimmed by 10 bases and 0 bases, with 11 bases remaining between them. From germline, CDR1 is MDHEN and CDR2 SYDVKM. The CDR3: CATVTGSTDTQYF. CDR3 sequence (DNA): TGTGCCACGGTCACAGGTAGCACAGATACGCAGTATTTT.

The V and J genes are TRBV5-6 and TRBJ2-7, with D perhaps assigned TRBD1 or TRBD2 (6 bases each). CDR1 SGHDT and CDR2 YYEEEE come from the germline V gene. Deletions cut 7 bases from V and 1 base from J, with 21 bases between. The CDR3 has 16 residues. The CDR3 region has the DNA TGTGCCAGCGTCCCGAGGGGCAGGGGACTTTCCTACGAGCAGTACTTC. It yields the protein CASVPRGRGLSYEQYF.

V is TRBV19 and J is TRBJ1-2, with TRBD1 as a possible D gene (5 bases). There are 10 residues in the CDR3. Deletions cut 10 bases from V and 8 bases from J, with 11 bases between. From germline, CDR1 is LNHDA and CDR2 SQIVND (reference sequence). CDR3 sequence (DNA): TGTGCCAATTGGAAGGGGGGCTACACCTTC. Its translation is CANWKGGYTF.

For the CDR3, the DNA is TGTGCCAGCAGTGAAGGGGGTGGCTGGGGCTTAAAAGAGACCCAGTACTTC. Protein sequence: CASSEGGGWGLKETQYF. The chain has TRBV25-1 and TRBJ2-5; D could derive from TRBD1 or TRBD2 (5 bases each). The CDR3 is 17 amino acids. Between the trimmed V and J ends, which lost 2 bases and 3 bases, there was a span of 19 bases. Per germline, CDR1 MGHDK and CDR2 SYGVNS.

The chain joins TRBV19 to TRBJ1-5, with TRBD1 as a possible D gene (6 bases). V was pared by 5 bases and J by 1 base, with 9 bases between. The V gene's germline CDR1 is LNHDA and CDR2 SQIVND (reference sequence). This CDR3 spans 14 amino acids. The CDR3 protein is CASSSQGSNQPQHF. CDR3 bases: TGTGCCAGTAGTTCACAGGGAAGCAATCAGCCCCAGCATTTT.

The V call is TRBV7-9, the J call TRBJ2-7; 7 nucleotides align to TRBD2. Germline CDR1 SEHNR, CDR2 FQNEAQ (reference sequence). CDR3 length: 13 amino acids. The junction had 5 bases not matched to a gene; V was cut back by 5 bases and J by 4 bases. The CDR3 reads CASSTGGGYEQYF. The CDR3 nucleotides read TGTGCCAGCAGCACCGGGGGAGGGTACGAGCAGTACTTC. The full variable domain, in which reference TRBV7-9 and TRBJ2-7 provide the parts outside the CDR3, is DTGVSQNPRHKITKRGQNVTFRCDPISEHNRLYWYRQTLGQGPEFLTYFQNEAQLEKSRLLSDRFSAERPKGSFSTLEIQRTEQGDSAMYLCASSTGGGYEQYFGPGTRLTVT.

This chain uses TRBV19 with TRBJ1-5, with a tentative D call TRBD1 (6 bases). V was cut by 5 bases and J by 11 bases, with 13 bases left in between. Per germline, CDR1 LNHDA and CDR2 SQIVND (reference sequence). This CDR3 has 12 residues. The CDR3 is CASSPRQAAQHF. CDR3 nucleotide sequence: TGTGCCAGTAGTCCCCGACAGGCGGCCCAGCATTTT.

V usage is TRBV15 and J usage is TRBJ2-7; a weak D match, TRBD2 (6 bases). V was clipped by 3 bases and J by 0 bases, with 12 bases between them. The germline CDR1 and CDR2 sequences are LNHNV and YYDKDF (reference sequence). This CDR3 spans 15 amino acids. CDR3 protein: CATSRRGASSYEQYF. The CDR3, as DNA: TGTGCCACCAGCAGGCGCGGGGCCTCCTCCTACGAGCAGTACTTC.

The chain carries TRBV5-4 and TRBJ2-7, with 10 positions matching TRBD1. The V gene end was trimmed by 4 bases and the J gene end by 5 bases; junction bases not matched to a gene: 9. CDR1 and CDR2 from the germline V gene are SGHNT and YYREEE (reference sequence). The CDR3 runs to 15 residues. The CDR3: CASSHTTGGKDEQYF. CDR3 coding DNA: TGTGCCAGCAGCCACACGACAGGGGGCAAGGACGAGCAGTACTTC.

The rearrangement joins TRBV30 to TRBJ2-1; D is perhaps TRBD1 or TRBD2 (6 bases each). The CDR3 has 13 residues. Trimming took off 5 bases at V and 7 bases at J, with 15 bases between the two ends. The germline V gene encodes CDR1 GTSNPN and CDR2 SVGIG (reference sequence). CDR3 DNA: TGTGCCTGGTCCAAGGGGGGAGAGAATGAGCAGTTCTTC. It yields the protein CAWSKGGENEQFF.

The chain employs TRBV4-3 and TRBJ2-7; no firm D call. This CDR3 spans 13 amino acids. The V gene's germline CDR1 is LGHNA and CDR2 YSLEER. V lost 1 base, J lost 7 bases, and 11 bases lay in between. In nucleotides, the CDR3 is TGCGCCAGCAGCCAAGGCGATGGTTGGGAGCAGTACTTC. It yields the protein CASSQGDGWEQYF.

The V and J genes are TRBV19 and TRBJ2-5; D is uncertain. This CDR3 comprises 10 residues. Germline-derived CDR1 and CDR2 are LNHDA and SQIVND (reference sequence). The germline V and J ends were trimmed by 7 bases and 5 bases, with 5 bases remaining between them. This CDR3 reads CASNGETQYF. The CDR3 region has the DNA TGTGCCAGTAATGGGGAGACCCAGTACTTC.